This TCR beta chain comes out of a study of cytomegalovirus exposure and HLA in healthy donors (dated by TCRdb to the late 2010s). Notes on the research overall: An earlier analysis of some 550 of the donors reported roughly 300 Gb of sequence data and 117 million unique TCR beta sequences from roughly 180 million T cells. An early release covering some 640 HLA-typed donors comprised 250 to 350 gigabases of sequencing data and around 86 million unique TCR sequences. The genetic ancestry cluster associated with self-reported Caucasian donors included roughly 84% of the 398 genotyped donors. The study aimed to test whether signatures of past pathogen exposure could be identified by cataloging public T cell receptors. Using immunosequencing, the study profiled T cell repertoires from fewer than 700 subjects and related those repertoires to cytomegalovirus serostatus. A separate validation cohort of roughly 120 different subjects was used in addition to the approximately 610-subject first cohort. To predict cytomegalovirus infection status, the study combined high-throughput TCR immunosequencing, statistical association of individual TCRs with disease status, and machine learning. A later analysis re-analyzed previously published TCR beta repertoires from approximately 700 donors and added high-resolution HLA genotyping to study TCR occurrence patterns. Rather than drawing on any new phenotypic data, the later analysis identified candidate immune exposures from TCR beta sequences and the way those sequences occurred across donors. To decide whether each TCR beta V gene segment behaved as functional or pseudogenic, an earlier analysis of nearly 600 of the donors relied on high-throughput TCR beta sequencing. Alongside the repertoire data, information on donor age, sex, ethnicity and CMV serostatus was compiled. A later genetic analysis took genome-wide SNP genotypes for about 55% of the 666 donors and used that subset as a discovery cohort. All discovery cohort repertoires had been generated on a single sequencing platform. HLA typing covered class I and class II loci at four-digit resolution. The number of donors typed differed by locus, with about 629-640 for A, B, C, DRB1 and DQB1, around 500 for DQA1, 606 for DPA1, and some 440 for DPB1. Several DR-DQ haplotypes were treated as single units for association and clustering because of strong linkage in the cohort. On average, 235,054 unique TCR beta nucleotide sequences were sequenced per donor among some 430 genotyped donors of the cohort, with about 17% of those sequences being non-productive.

On this clone: Its antigen specificity is not known.

V is cut back by 0 bases and J by 7 bases, with 5 bases in the junction unmatched. The cysteine opens and the phenylalanine closes a CDR3 of 15 amino acids. Left in the record is the CDR3 DNA by itself, 45 bases read in frame from the first base. CDR1 and CDR2 are drawn from the germline V gene: SGDLS, YYNGEE. The cohort was made up of about 670 healthy bone marrow donors. Cohort members were all nominally healthy when sampled, although unrecorded immune exposures were likely present. The donor tested CMV seropositive and was one of the 289 seropositive cohort members. Every donor gave a peripheral blood sample, and the peripheral blood mononuclear cells from that sample were used for TCR beta sequencing. The Qiagen DNeasy Blood Extraction Kit was used to extract genomic DNA from the blood cell samples. The library was built by means of the immunoSEQ multiplex PCR assay. For the multiplex PCR, a mixture combining 60 forward primers for TCR Vbeta segments and 13 reverse primers for TCR Jbeta segments was used. Amplification of the CDR3 region of rearranged TCR beta genes was performed with a multiplex PCR assay on genomic DNA. The amplified TCR beta libraries were sequenced on the Illumina HiSeq System as 87-base-pair reads. The paper's data handling went like this. A later analysis tallied tens of millions of unique TCR beta chains across the 666 repertoires, and some 12 million of those chains were shared by two or more donors. Raw reads were error-corrected and collapsed into unique sequences with a nearest-neighbor algorithm that merged closely related sequences to remove PCR and sequencing errors. CDR3 sequences were aligned to IMGT reference sequences to assign V, D and J gene segments. For a sequence to be retained, a match of at least six nucleotides to both a V gene segment and a J gene segment was required. A rearrangement counted as productive if the CDR3 had no stop codons and remained in frame with V and J, and every other rearrangement counted as non-productive. CDR3 was defined according to IMGT convention as the region running from the second conserved V-encoded cysteine to the conserved J-encoded phenylalanine. The earlier analysis of about 610 of the donors excluded sequences that lacked an unambiguous match to a single V gene segment. In an earlier analysis of 587 of the donors, V segments were called functional above 56.7% productive rearrangements and were called segregating when the between-donor standard deviation exceeded 5%. A statistical classification framework was developed to diagnose cytomegalovirus status using the catalog of TCR beta chain sequences. In a later analysis, TCR nucleotide sequences were compared against IMGT/GENE-DB human TR gene sequences so that V and J genes could be assigned. The TCRdist pipeline was used in a later analysis to assign CDR3 sequences and most-parsimonious VDJ recombination scenarios. In a later analysis, each TCR beta chain was defined by its CDR3 amino acid sequence together with its V-gene family, and reads lacking a unique V-gene family were excluded. A later analysis removed over 500 highly shared, low-generation-probability nucleotide sequences to deal with suspected cross-contamination and a sequencing artifact. A later analysis calculated a clonal expansion index for each public chain from normalized within-repertoire ranks of inferred template counts. In a later analysis, generation probabilities were computed using a VDJ recombination model fitted to out-of-frame rearrangements, and the results were checked against IGoR. In a later analysis, TCR-TCR, TCR-HLA and TCR-CMV co-occurrence was scored with hypergeometric tests, and a repertoire-size bias correction was applied to TCR pairs. In a later analysis, false discovery rates were estimated by permuting HLA or CMV assignments 20 times. In a later analysis, co-occurring TCRs were grouped using DBSCAN, with TCRdist sequence similarity added in when clustering inside HLA-allele-positive subsets. Repertoires with fewer than 30,000 or more than 120,000 public chains were left out of co-occurrence clustering, as were about five repertoires with anomalous nucleotide sharing. The table was pulled from immuneACCESS by TCRdb, which kept in-frame rearrangements only. Such tables lose some clones; where checked, under half of the loss comes from unresolved V genes, and the rest has no known cause. Clone size and the V and J calls come from that table; the DNA yielded D and trimming. The sample table on file contains roughly 50,000 clones. Around 26% of the sample is held by the ten biggest clonotypes.

Summary of the overall study and its limitations: Several of the top co-occurrence clusters appeared to be linked to parvovirus B19, influenza, CMV and Epstein-Barr virus, according to a later analysis. Cytomegalovirus status was reported to be diagnosed by the classifier with high specificity and sensitivity in both the original and validation cohorts. In a later genetic analysis, a missense DCLRE1C variant was associated with V-gene and J-gene trimming of TCR beta chains, and the association was replicated in an independent cohort. According to a later analysis, most CMV-associated TCR beta chains appeared to be HLA-restricted, and the HLA associations seemed to be driven largely by CMV exposure. A later analysis found that TCR association rates varied across HLA loci, with DRB1 alleles showing the most associated TCRs and HLA-C alleles the fewest. The earlier analysis of fewer than 750 of the donors excluded 15 to 20 rarely observed V segments, including chromosome 9 orphons, because counts were too low. For the cohort, immune exposure information was limited to CMV serostatus. At a false discovery rate of 0.05, a later analysis linked 16,951 TCR beta sequences to specific HLA alleles. Only TCR beta chains were sequenced in this cohort, and the absence of alpha or paired-chain data limited detectable features. It was suggested by the authors that the approach could potentially be generalized to other disease states and immunological phenotypes. Across donors, most TCR sequences were observed very rarely, whereas some public TCRs were present in many individuals. In an earlier analysis of some 550 of the donors, most TCR beta V segments were observed in productive rearrangements about 87% or about 30% of the time, broadly matching IMGT annotations. Because HLA typing was unavailable for some donors at each locus, only the typed subset was used in association tests. A later analysis found that HLA-associated TCR beta chains were more clonally expanded and had lower generation probabilities than equally common non-associated chains. A few of the identified cytomegalovirus-associated TCR beta chains were confirmed in vitro to be specific for cytomegalovirus antigens. The study gave a list of some 150 TCR beta chains associated with cytomegalovirus. The presence/absence analyses assumed that sequencing depth was roughly uniform across donors, and that assumption may not be true. Some IMGT-functional V segments, including TRBV6-2 and TRBV6-3, could not be distinguished by the 87-base-pair reads and were therefore excluded. Correlated functional status among segregating V segments might be attributable to linkage disequilibrium, but an unknown experimental factor could not be ruled out. A later genetic analysis reported fewer N-insertions in productive TCRs among donors in an Asian-associated ancestry cluster than the approximately 670-donor mean. A cluster of highly shared sequence variants was judged likely to be a technical artifact of the sequencing pipeline. When HLA alleles, especially DR and DQ, strongly co-occurred, attributing TCR associations to individual alleles was difficult. A further reported finding was that TCR beta sequences accurately predicted the HLA-A and HLA-B alleles for most subjects in the first cohort.

This TCR was recovered from a man aged 40-49 years in good health and CMV-seropositive. The chain joins TRBV9 to TRBJ1-5; TRBD1 fits 9 bases in the junction. The specimen was PBMCs. The CDR3 is CASSVGGQGGQPQHF. At the DNA level, the sequence is TGTGCCAGCAGCGTAGGGGGACAGGGAGGGCAGCCCCAGCATTTT.